This TCR beta chain emerged from a study of OX40 agonist ivuxolimab in advanced cancers. With regard to the full study: Ivuxolimab was an agonistic, fully human IgG2 monoclonal antibody directed against OX40 (CD134), a costimulatory receptor. The monotherapy dose-escalation portion (N of about 47 patients) of the phase I ivuxolimab trial is reported in the paper. Intravenous ivuxolimab was administered to patients every 2 weeks at six dose levels: 0.01, 0.1, 0.3, 1.5, 3 and 10 mg/kg. Partial responses occurred in three dose-escalation patients: two with cutaneous melanoma and one with hepatocellular carcinoma. Among the 50 to 55 dose-escalation patients, about 19 had hepatocellular carcinoma, 15 or so melanoma, 9 renal cell carcinoma and 9 head and neck cancer. In the dose-escalation cohort, roughly 80% of patients were male, and the mean age was approximately 60 years, with a range of about 20 to 79. Patients were allowed to have had prior anti-PD-1, anti-PD-L1 or anti-CTLA-4 therapy, and approximately 39% of the dose-escalation patients had been treated with checkpoint inhibitors. Peripheral TCRbeta sequencing aimed to test whether ivuxolimab altered TCR sequence diversity and caused clonal T-cell expansion.

For sequencing of the TCRbeta CDR3 region, genomic DNA was extracted from the sorted cells. TCRbeta CDR3 regions were sequenced using the immunoSEQ Assay. TCRdb mirrors the immuneACCESS table, restricted to in-frame sequences. Some clones are absent from its copies; in checked studies, under half trace to an unresolved V gene, and the reason for the others is unknown. The sample yields over 10,000 clones; around four fifths were counted once. 40% to 50% of the sample is taken by the ten largest. V is pared back by 3 bases and J by 0 bases, with 11 bases lying between the germline termini. Via the germline V gene (reference sequence), CDR1 is LNHNV and CDR2 YYDKDF. Including cysteine and phenylalanine, the CDR3 has 15 amino acids. CDR3 DNA only is kept here, 45 bases in frame from base 1. Overall results and qualifications from the work: Partial responders in the 0.1-3.0 mg/kg groups had among the lowest normalized peripheral clonal expansion, especially among CD8+ T cells. The antigen specificity of the clonally expanded peripheral T cells was not determined. On average, CD8+ T cells showed more expanded clones than CD4+ T cells after ivuxolimab. At doses from 0.1 to 3.0 mg/kg, clonal expansion was seen in both CD4+ and CD8+ blood T cells between baseline and week 6. Low levels of normalized T-cell clonal expansion were also seen in some patients who did not respond.

The trial excluded patients who had a history of autoimmune disease or who were on systemic immunosuppression. Peripheral blood for TCR sequencing was drawn from every dose cohort at baseline, at cycle 4 day 1 and at cycle 7 day 1. The samples were taken from a phase I, first-in-human, multicenter, open-label dose-escalation trial of ivuxolimab. The trial enrolled adults with locally advanced or metastatic head and neck squamous cell, hepatocellular, melanoma or renal cell carcinoma. CD4+ and CD8+ T cells were sorted separately from peripheral blood before TCR sequencing. Notes on this clone: Its antigen remains undetermined. No base qualities exist here, and no much larger clone lies one base off it.

This TCR derives from an adult with an advanced solid tumor such as melanoma, head and neck, liver or kidney cancer. The chain couples TRBV15 to TRBJ1-1; the D gene assignment is ambiguous. This specimen was CD4+ or CD8+ T cells sorted from blood, taken in a trial of the OX40 agonist ivuxolimab. DNA sequence: TGTGCCACCAGCAGCGACGGGGTACTGAACACTGAAGCTTTCTTT. This translates into CATSSDGVLNTEAFF.